One sample yielded the 27 T cell receptor delta chains listed below, sequenced in a study of gamma-delta chains in newborns, infants, children. TCRdb re-called the reads with CATT. The sample consists of approximately 3,400 delta-chain clones, around 1.4% of them appearing once. The specimen was blood. The receptors here all came from a child who was a newborn, infant or young child, either healthy, febrile or measles-vaccinated (not recorded which).

A remark on this clone: One end of the junction varies from germline; a read error may be responsible. The CDR3 sequence: CACDTAGGFPWDTRQKFF. CDR3 DNA: TGTGCCTGTGACACCGCTGGGGGATTCCCCTGGGACACCCGACAGAAGTTTTTC. The V call is TRDV2, the J call TRDJ3; 9 bases map to TRDD3. The CDR3 covers 18 residues. Germline assignment: CDR1 GEAIGNYY and CDR2 EKD.

This clone turned up a few times. TCRdb's listed protein matches a much larger clone and diverges from this DNA's translation at residue 3, likely through a read error; the protein shown comes from the DNA. The rearrangement links TRDV2 to TRDJ3; TRDD3 aligns across 9 bases. This CDR3 has 17 residues. Per germline, CDR1 GEAIGNYY and CDR2 EKD. This CDR3 reads CAYDTGGRSWDTRQMFF. CDR3 sequence (DNA): TGTGCCTATGACACTGGGGGACGGTCCTGGGACACCCGACAGATGTTTTTC.

To note about this clone: TCRdb lists the protein of a much larger clone for this DNA, which differs at residue 12, so this is likely a read error; the protein given here is translated from the DNA itself. The J gene is TRDJ3, the V gene TRDV2, with D possibly TRDD3 on 6 matching bases. This CDR3 comprises 20 residues. From germline, CDR1 is GEAIGNYY and CDR2 EKD. V lost 3 bases and J lost 3, with 23 bases in between. The DNA of the CDR3 is TGTGCCTGTGACCCGATACTACTGGATACTAGCTACTGGGACACCCGACAGATGTTTTTC. This encodes CACDPILLDTSYWDTRQMFF.

In its sample, this clone is large. The chain combines TRDV2 with TRDJ2; TRDD3 aligns across 9 bases. CDR1 is GEAIGNYY, CDR2 EKD, per germline. This CDR3 region has 15 residues. J was trimmed by 1 base and V by 3 bases; bases with no gene match: 2. The CDR3 region has the DNA TGTGCCTGTGACGTACTGGGGGATTTGACAGCACAACTCTTCTTT. Its translation: CACDVLGDLTAQLFF.

This clone showed up just a few times. TCRdb's protein, taken from a much larger clone, differs from this DNA's translation at residue 4, likely owing to a read error; the protein displayed comes from the DNA. The chain has TRDV2 and TRDJ3, with TRDD3 matching 9 bases. The CDR3 is 17 amino acids. Germline CDR1 is GEAIGNYY and CDR2 is EKD. Trimming at V came to 5 bases and at J to 0 bases, leaving 4 bases not matched to a gene. The CDR3: CACGYWGSSWDTRQMFF. The CDR3 nucleotides read TGTGCCTGTGGCTACTGGGGGAGCTCCTGGGACACCCGACAGATGTTTTTC.

There are a few counts of this clone. TCRdb's listed protein matches a much larger clone and diverges from this DNA's translation at residue 18, likely through a read error; the protein shown comes from the DNA. J is TRDJ3 and V is TRDV2, with 13 bases that match TRDD3. The CDR3 is 20 amino acids. CDR1 is GEAIGNYY, CDR2 EKD, per germline. The chain's CDR3 is CACDKYWGIRSSWDTRQVFF. The CDR3 DNA is TGTGCCTGTGACAAATACTGGGGGATACGCAGCTCCTGGGACACCCGACAGGTGTTTTTC.

This clone is labeled medium-sized. A single base separates this from a much larger clone, so it may be a read error. Other nucleotide sequences in the sample specify the same CDR3. The V call is TRDV2, the J call TRDJ3; maybe TRDD3 (5 bases). This CDR3 has 16 amino acids. Germline CDR1 and CDR2: GEAIGNYY and EKD. CDR3: CACDTVGSWDTRQMFF. For the CDR3, the DNA is TGTGCCTGTGACACCGTGGGCTCCTGGGACACCCGCCAGATGTTTTTC.

As to this clone: The TCRdb protein, from a much larger clone, departs from this DNA's translation at residue 14, likely by read error; the protein shown derives from the DNA. The chain employs TRDV2 and TRDJ3; a weak D match, TRDD3 (5 bases). In germline, CDR1 is GEAIGNYY, CDR2 EKD. This CDR3 is 17 amino acids long. In nucleotides, the CDR3 is TGTGCCTGTGACACGCTGGGAAGCTCCTGGGACACCCGACGGATGTTTTTC. Protein product: CACDTLGSSWDTRRMFF.

This clone was detected a few times. A read error is likely here: a far larger clone is one base away. The CDR3 coding sequence is TGTGCCTGTGACACTGGGGGATGCACCGATAAACTCATCTTT. As protein: CACDTGGCTDKLIF. The chain is built from TRDV2 and TRDJ1; TRDD3 aligns across 8 bases. From germline, CDR1 is GEAIGNYY and CDR2 EKD. This CDR3 region has 14 residues. V dropped 1 base and J dropped 1; count of bases not matched to a gene: 1.

With respect to this clone: A single base separates this from a much larger clone, so it may be a read error. The V gene is TRDV2, the J gene TRDJ3, with TRDD3 identical over 8 bases. V lost 3 bases to trimming and J lost 0 bases; unmatched junction nucleotides: 9. The CDR3 runs to 19 residues. CDR1 is GEAIGNYY, CDR2 EKD, per germline. This chain's CDR3 is CACDLLGGTSSWDTRQMFF. The CDR3 DNA follows: TGTGCCTGTGACCTACTGGGGGGTACGAGCTCCTGGGACACCCGACAGATGTTTTTC.

Note on this clone: With a far larger clone one base away, a read error is the likely cause. This sample includes further DNA sequences coding for the same CDR3. The V and J genes are TRDV2 and TRDJ1; the match to TRDD3 covers 8 bases. The germline V gene encodes CDR1 GEAIGNYY and CDR2 EKD. The CDR3 runs 13 residues. CDR3 region: CACDTGGYDKLIF. In nucleotides, the CDR3 is TGTGCCTGCGACACCGGGGGATACGATAAACTCATCTTT.

This clone was recorded a few times. This sequence may be a read error, since a much larger clone differs from it by one base. The rearrangement joins TRDV2 to TRDJ3; TRDD3 matches 9 bases. In germline, CDR1 is GEAIGNYY, CDR2 EKD. The CDR3 is 20 residues long. CDR3 sequence (DNA): TGTGCCTGTGGCACCGTACCGGGGGATACTAGCTCCTGGGACACCCGACAGATGTTTTTC. Its translation: CACGTVPGDTSSWDTRQMFF.

This clone is labeled medium-sized. A much larger clone lies a single base off, so this may be a read error. The chain employs TRDV2 and TRDJ2, with 11 positions matching TRDD3. Germline V CDR1 and CDR2: GEAIGNYY, EKD. The CDR3 is 19 residues long. The CDR3 region has the DNA TGTGCCTGTGATAGACTGGGGGATAAGGACCCAGCTTTGACAGCACACCTCTTCTTT. Amino acids: CACDRLGDKDPALTAHLFF.

For this clone: TCRdb's protein for this DNA is that of a much larger clone and differs from the translation at residue 4, likely a read error; the protein shown is the DNA translation. The chain joins TRDV2 to TRDJ2; the match to TRDD3 covers 10 bases. The CDR3 extends over 18 amino acids. Germline values: CDR1 GEAIGNYY, CDR2 EKD. The CDR3 bases are TGTGCCTGTGGCACCGTGGGGGATACAAGAGCTTTGACAGCACAACTCTTCTTT. Translation gives CACGTVGDTRALTAQLFF.

This clone was seen a handful of times. TCRdb's entry gives the protein of a much larger clone, which mismatches this DNA's translation at residue 4, likely from a read error; the protein reported here is translated from the DNA. Distinct nucleotide sequences in the sample also encode this CDR3. The chain carries TRDV2 and TRDJ3, with 12 nucleotides matching TRDD3. This CDR3 contains 18 residues. V shed 4 bases, J shed 0 bases, and the junction held 3 bases outside the gene matches. CDR1 and CDR2 from the germline V gene are GEAIGNYY and EKD. CDR3 DNA sequence: TGTGCCTGTGAAACTGGGGGATACAGCTCCTGGGACACCCGACAGATGTTTTTC. Encoded protein: CACETGGYSSWDTRQMFF.

This clone came up a few times. TCRdb assigns this DNA the protein of a much larger clone, which departs from its translation at residue 15; this likely reflects a read error, and the protein shown comes from translating the DNA. The same CDR3 arises from other DNA sequences in this sample as well. This chain connects TRDV2 to TRDJ3; 9 nucleotides align to TRDD3. The CDR3 loop spans 21 amino acids. Germline CDR1 is GEAIGNYY and CDR2 is EKD. The CDR3 DNA reads as TGTGCCTGTGACACCGGGATTACTGGGGGAATGAGCTCCTGGGGCACCCGACAGATGTTTTTC. It specifies CACDTGITGGMSSWGTRQMFF.

Notes on this clone: For this DNA, TCRdb reports the protein of a much larger clone, which diverges at residue 10, most likely from a read error; the protein presented here is translated directly from the DNA. The rearrangement uses TRDV2 and TRDJ3; TRDD3 matches 7 bases. This CDR3 is 18 amino acids long. Germline V gene lookup returns CDR1 GEAIGNYY and CDR2 EKD. After removal of 4 bases from V and 2 bases from J, the junction contained 10 bases not matched to a gene. The CDR3, as DNA: TGTGCCTGTGATCCCGTACTGGGGAGCCCCTGGGACACCCGACAGATGTTTTTC. Amino acids: CACDPVLGSPWDTRQMFF.

On this clone: This likely came from a read error, as a far larger clone is one base away. Other DNA sequences from this sample encode an identical CDR3 as well. This chain joins TRDV2 and TRDJ3, with D unclear. This CDR3 is built from 13 residues. Germline V gene data show CDR1 as GEAIGNYY and CDR2 as EKD. The CDR3 is CACDTWDTRQMFF. The DNA for the CDR3 is TGCGCCTGTGACACCTGGGACACCCGACAGATGTTTTTC.

Sample share makes this clone large. The same CDR3 arises from other DNA sequences in this sample as well. The V and J genes are TRDV2 and TRDJ2; 13 bases fit TRDD3. Germline assignment: CDR1 GEAIGNYY and CDR2 EKD. The junction had 2 bases not matched to a gene; V was cut back by 0 bases and J by 2 bases. The CDR3 has 17 amino acids. The CDR3 sequence is CACDTDWGIRLTAQLFF. In DNA form, the CDR3 reads TGTGCCTGTGACACCGACTGGGGGATACGGTTGACAGCACAACTCTTCTTT.

As regards this clone: Since a far larger clone is one base different, this is likely a read error. Different DNA sequences within this sample yield the same CDR3. The chain has TRDV2 and TRDJ3; 9 bases align to TRDD3. The CDR3 loop spans 21 amino acids. CDR1 GEAIGNYY and CDR2 EKD come from the germline V gene. In DNA form, the CDR3 reads TGTGCCTGTGACACCGGGATTACTGGGGGAATGAGCTCCTGGGACACTCGACAGATGTTTTTC. Amino acids: CACDTGITGGMSSWDTRQMFF.

As regards this clone: This is likely an artifact of a read error, given a far larger clone one base away. This chain connects TRDV2 to TRDJ2; D may be TRDD3 (5 bases). Trimming stripped 6 bases from V and 4 bases from J, with 8 bases between. Germline CDR1 reads GEAIGNYY; CDR2 reads EKD. The CDR3 has 12 residues. The CDR3 sequence: CACNGGTAQLFF. Written as DNA, the CDR3 is TGTGCCTGTAACGGGGGGACAGCACAACTCTTCTTT.

This clone was counted only a few times. The protein TCRdb gives is from a much larger clone and does not agree with this DNA's translation at residue 4, likely a read error; the protein shown here comes from the DNA. The chain has TRDV2 and TRDJ3; TRDD3 matches at 8 bases. The germline V gene has CDR1 GEAIGNYY and CDR2 EKD. The CDR3 contains 16 residues. V lost 4 bases, J lost 2 bases, and 3 bases stayed unmatched. The CDR3 nucleotides read TGTGCCTGTGAAACCTGGGGGACCTGGGACACCCGACAGATGTTTTTC. Amino acids: CACETWGTWDTRQMFF.

This clone is classed as large. Other DNA sequences in the sample encode the same CDR3. The chain uses TRDV1 and TRDJ3; D may be TRDD3 (5 bases). CDR1 TSWWSYY and CDR2 QGS come from the germline V gene. This CDR3 comprises 16 residues. V lost 5 bases and J 0 bases, leaving 8 bases between the germline ends. As DNA, the CDR3 is TGTGCTCTTGGGAAATGGGGCTCCTGGGACACCCGACAGATGTTTTTC. It encodes CALGKWGSWDTRQMFF.

Turning to this clone: A far larger clone is one base from this, pointing to a likely read error. Within the sample, other DNA sequences also encode this same CDR3. CDR3 nucleotide sequence: TGTGCCTGTGACATACTGGGGGATAAGACCACCGATAAACTCATCTTT. This encodes CACDILGDKTTDKLIF. The rearrangement links TRDV2 to TRDJ1; 11 bases map to TRDD3. There are 16 residues in the CDR3. Germline V lookup: CDR1 GEAIGNYY, CDR2 EKD. J was trimmed by 1 base and V by 2 bases; bases with no gene match: 5.

To note about this clone: A far more abundant clone sits one base away, making this likely a read error. Other DNA sequences in this sample translate to the same CDR3. This rearrangement joins TRDV2 to TRDJ3; possibly TRDD3 for D (6 bases). Germline V gene lookup returns CDR1 GEAIGNYY and CDR2 EKD. The CDR3 spans 16 residues. CDR3 sequence: CACDGGGYWDTRQMFF. The CDR3 DNA reads as TGTGCCTGTGACGGCGGAGGATACTGGGACACCCGCCAGATGTTTTTC.

The CDR3 sequence: CACDSADTGFTWDTRQMFF. CDR3 sequence (DNA): TGTGCCTGTGACTCCGCGGATACTGGTTTCACCTGGGACACCCGACAGATGTTTTTC. This chain uses TRDV2 with TRDJ3; D perhaps matches TRDD3 (6 bases). CDR1 and CDR2 (germline): GEAIGNYY, EKD. Trimming left V 3 bases short and J 2 bases short, with 19 bases between. The CDR3 totals 19 residues.

This clone has a handful of counts. A single base is all that separates this from a far larger clone, so a read error is likely. The rearrangement joins TRDV2 to TRDJ3, with 10 nucleotides matching TRDD3. Germline values: CDR1 GEAIGNYY, CDR2 EKD. The CDR3 contains 18 residues. The CDR3 sequence is CACDTGGYASWDARQMFF. The CDR3 DNA follows: TGTGCCTGTGACACCGGGGGATACGCCTCCTGGGACGCCCGACAGATGTTTTTC.